This TCR beta chain was recovered during a study of control samples from healthy donors and cancer patients (dated by TCRdb to 2018 to 2020). In regard to this clone: What antigen it recognizes has not been identified. The record has no base qualities; no much larger clone is one base away.

The trim is 5 bases for V and 0 bases for J, with a gap of 22 bases between the germline ends. The CDR3 covers 18 residues, taking in both the cysteine and the phenylalanine. Only the CDR3 DNA is retained, 54 bases long and in frame from the first base. CDR1 ENHRY and CDR2 SYGVKD were looked up in the germline V gene. Library preparation used the immunoSEQ multiplex PCR assay. TCRdb took this table from immuneACCESS and kept in-frame rearrangements with V and J called. Such tables lack part of the clones; where checked against another copy, unresolved V genes explain under half of the gap, and the rest is unexplained. A total of about 120,000 clones appear in this sample, roughly 92% of them only once. The ten largest clones represent roughly 6% of the sample.

Recombination joined TRBV10-3 with TRBJ1-2, with TRBD1 tentatively as D gene (6 bases match). This receptor was taken from a man younger than 30 in good health. The sequencing sample was made of blood. The DNA sequence is as follows: TGTGCCATCAGTTTTGCCCCCCTATACAGGGCTGCTAACTATGGCTACACCTTC. This sequence encodes CAISFAPLYRAANYGYTF.